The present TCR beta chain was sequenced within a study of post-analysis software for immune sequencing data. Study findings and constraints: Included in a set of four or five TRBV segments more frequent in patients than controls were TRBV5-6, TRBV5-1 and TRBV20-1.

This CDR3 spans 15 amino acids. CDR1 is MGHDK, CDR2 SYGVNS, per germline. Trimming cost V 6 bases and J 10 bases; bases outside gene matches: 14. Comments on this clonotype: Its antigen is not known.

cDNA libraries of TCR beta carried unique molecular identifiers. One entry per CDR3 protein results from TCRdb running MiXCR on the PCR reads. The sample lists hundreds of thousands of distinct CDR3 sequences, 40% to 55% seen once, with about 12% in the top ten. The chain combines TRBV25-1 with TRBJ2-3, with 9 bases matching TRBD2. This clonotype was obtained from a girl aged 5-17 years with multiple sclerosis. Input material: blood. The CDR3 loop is CASRGATSGALAQYF. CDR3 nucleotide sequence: TGTGCCAGCAGGGGGGCGACTAGCGGCGCATTGGCGCAGTATTTT.